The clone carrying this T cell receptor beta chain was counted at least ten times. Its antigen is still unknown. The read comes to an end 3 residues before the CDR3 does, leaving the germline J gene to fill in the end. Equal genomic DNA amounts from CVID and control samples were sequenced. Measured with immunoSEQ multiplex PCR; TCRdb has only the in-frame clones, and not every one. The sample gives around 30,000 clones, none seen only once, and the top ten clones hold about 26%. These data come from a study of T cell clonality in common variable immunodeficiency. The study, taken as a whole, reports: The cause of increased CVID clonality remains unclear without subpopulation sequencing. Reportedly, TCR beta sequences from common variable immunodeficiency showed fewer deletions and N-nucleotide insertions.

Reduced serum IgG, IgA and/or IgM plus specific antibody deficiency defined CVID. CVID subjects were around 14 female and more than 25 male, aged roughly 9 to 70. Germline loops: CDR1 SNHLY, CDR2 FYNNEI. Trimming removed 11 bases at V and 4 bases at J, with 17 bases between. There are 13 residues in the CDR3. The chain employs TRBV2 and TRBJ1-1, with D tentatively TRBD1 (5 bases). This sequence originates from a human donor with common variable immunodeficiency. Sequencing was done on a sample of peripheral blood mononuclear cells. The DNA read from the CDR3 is TGTGCCGGGAGCGGGGGGAGGTCCACTGAA. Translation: CAGSGGRSTE. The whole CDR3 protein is CAGSGGRSTEAFF.